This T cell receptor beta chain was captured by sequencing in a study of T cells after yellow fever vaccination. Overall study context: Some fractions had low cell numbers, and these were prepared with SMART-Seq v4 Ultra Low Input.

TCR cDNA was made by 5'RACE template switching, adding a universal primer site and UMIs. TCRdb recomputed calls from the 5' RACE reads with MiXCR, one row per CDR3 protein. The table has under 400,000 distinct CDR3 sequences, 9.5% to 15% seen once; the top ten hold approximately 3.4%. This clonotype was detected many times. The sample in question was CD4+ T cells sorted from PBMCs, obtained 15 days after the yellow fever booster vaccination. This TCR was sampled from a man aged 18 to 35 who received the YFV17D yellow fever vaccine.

The DNA for the CDR3 is TGTGCCAGCAGCCTCCTAGCGGGCCTAGCGGGGGTGAAGTTCTTC. Protein product: CASSLLAGLAGVKFF. This chain connects TRBV4-2 to TRBJ2-1; 10 nucleotides align to TRBD2. J gave up 14 bases and V 4 bases, and 14 bases lay outside the gene matches. Germline-derived CDR1 and CDR2 are LGHNA and YNFKEQ. The CDR3 runs to 15 residues.